What follows is one T cell receptor beta chain and its context. Repertoires were generated with immunoSEQ multiplex PCR, while TCRdb's copy carries only in-frame clones and drops some. The sample includes roughly 100,000 clones, 82% of them seen just once. This specimen belongs to a study of radiation and T cells in renal cell carcinoma. Study-level information: Nephrectomy followed 15 Gy stereotactic body radiation by 4 weeks.

Time point defined: baseline pretreatment blood. Treatment here: 15 Gy SBRT to primary tumor, nephrectomy 4 weeks later. The V end lost 4 bases, the J end lost 1 base, and 11 bases lay between the germline ends. The CDR3 runs to 14 residues. The V gene's germline CDR1 is SGHRS and CDR2 YFSETQ. The sequencing here drew on blood, taken from a patient whose treatment included radiotherapy and nephrectomy. V usage is TRBV5-1 and J usage is TRBJ2-5, with D maybe TRBD1 (6 bases). This receptor was obtained from a man aged 60 to 75 with renal cell carcinoma. The CDR3 sequence is CASSQDSFQETQYF. The CDR3 DNA is TGCGCCAGCAGCCAGGACAGTTTCCAAGAGACCCAGTACTTC. Filled out from reference TRBV5-1 and TRBJ2-5, the complete variable domain reads KAGVTQTPRYLIKTRGQQVTLSCSPISGHRSVSWYQQTPGQGLQFLFEYFSETQRNKGNFPGRFSGRQFSNSRSEMNVSTLELGDSALYLCASSQDSFQETQYFGPGTRLLVL.